Sequencing of this T cell receptor (beta chain) was carried out in a study of response to subunit inactivated influenza vaccine. Using its own MiXCR run on the RT-PCR reads, TCRdb lists one record per CDR3 protein. The sample has 530,000 or so distinct CDR3 sequences, approximately 12% seen once. Broader study findings: After each seasonal influenza vaccination, few new T cells are recruited, the authors suggested.

The sample holds a few counts of this clonotype. Antigen: not known. V trimming: 8 bases; J trimming: 2 bases; junction bases outside the gene matches: 8. Per germline, CDR1 KGHSH and CDR2 LQKENI. CDR3 length: 14 amino acids. Here the sequenced sample was PBMCs from blood, taken on the day of vaccination. The chain has TRBV18 and TRBJ2-5, with 7 bases identical to TRBD2. This TCR derives from a man in his forties or fifties who received an inactivated influenza vaccine. CDR3 sequence: CASKSRGIQETQYF. The CDR3 DNA reads as TGTGCCAGCAAATCGCGGGGGATACAAGAGACCCAGTACTTC.